One and the same sample provided the 9 T cell receptor beta chains below, sequenced in a study of a mutant IDH1 vaccine in newly diagnosed glioma. Generated by immunoSEQ multiplex PCR, the TCRdb table keeps only in-frame clones and is missing some. The sample yields about 31,000 clones, about four fifths seen once. Time point: week 35, safety follow-up. The study gave 300 ug of mutant IDH1 20-mer peptide per vaccine dose, with topical imiquimod. For these TCRs, the target antigens are not known. The starting material was PBMCs, obtained from a glioma patient whose treatment included an IDH1 peptide vaccine. All receptors come from a man younger than 45 with glioma.

This sequence joins TRBV19 and TRBJ2-7; tentatively, D is TRBD1 (6 bases). Trimming cost V 6 bases and J 2 bases, with 17 bases left between them. Per germline, CDR1 LNHDA and CDR2 SQIVND (reference sequence). This CDR3 has 15 residues. The CDR3 sequence: CASSKGDTNAYEQYF. DNA of the CDR3: TGTGCCAGTAGCAAAGGGGACACCAACGCCTACGAGCAGTACTTC.

CDR3 nucleotides: TGTGCCAGCAGCTCAGGGACGGGCGGAGATACGCAGTATTTT. Translation: CASSSGTGGDTQYF. The chain joins TRBV7-9 to TRBJ2-3; possibly TRBD1 or TRBD2 for D (5 bases each). V dropped 4 bases and J dropped 5 bases, with 13 bases sitting between them. Germline loops: CDR1 SEHNR, CDR2 FQNEAQ (reference sequence). This CDR3 spans 14 amino acids.

The V gene is TRBV2, the J gene TRBJ1-5; 8 nucleotides line up with TRBD1. The CDR3 is 14 amino acids. The germline V gene encodes CDR1 SNHLY and CDR2 FYNNEI. V shed 5 bases, J shed 4 bases, and the junction held 4 bases outside the gene matches. DNA of the CDR3: TGTGCCAGCAGTTGGACAGGGAAGAATCAGCCCCAGCATTTT. This translates into CASSWTGKNQPQHF.

The J gene is TRBJ1-2, the V gene TRBV7-6; D is uncertain. The CDR3 consists of 14 residues. V was trimmed by 4 bases and J by 2 bases, leaving 11 bases between them. Per the germline V gene, CDR1 is SGHVS and CDR2 is FNYEAQ. The DNA for the CDR3 is TGTGCCAGCAGCTCCTCCCCGGGGAACTATGGCTACACCTTC. Protein product: CASSSSPGNYGYTF.

The rearrangement uses TRBV27 and TRBJ1-6, with D hard to call. CDR1 MNHEY and CDR2 SMNVEV come from the germline V gene (reference sequence). This CDR3 contains 14 residues. Trimming pared 2 bases from V and 5 bases from J, leaving 7 bases between. The CDR3 region has the DNA TGTGCCAGCAGTTTAACAGAGGATAATTCACCCCTCCACTTT. It codes for CASSLTEDNSPLHF.

The chain recombines TRBV18 with TRBJ1-4; a possible D gene is TRBD1 (6 bases). There are 14 residues in the CDR3. The V gene's germline CDR1 is KGHSH and CDR2 LQKENI. The V end was cut by 2 bases, the J end by 6 bases, with 10 bases between. The CDR3 DNA reads as TGTGCCAGCTCACCATGGGGGGGCGATGAAAAACTGTTTTTT. Protein product: CASSPWGGDEKLFF.

This clone was picked up one time. The same CDR3 arises from other DNA sequences in this sample as well. CDR3 DNA: TGTGCCAGCAGCCCCGGACTCGTGGGGGAGCAGTACTTC. Amino acids: CASSPGLVGEQYF. The genes are TRBV5-4 and TRBJ2-7; TRBD2 is a possible D gene (5 bases). CDR3 length: 13 amino acids. Germline V gives CDR1 SGHNT, CDR2 YYREEE (reference sequence). The V end lost 4 bases, the J end lost 7 bases, and 15 bases lay between the germline ends.

This chain uses TRBV11-2 with TRBJ2-7, with 9 nucleotides matching TRBD1. Germline V gene sequence: CDR1 SGHAT, CDR2 FQNNGV. CDR3 size: 17 residues. V shed 3 bases and J 2 bases; nucleotides not matched to a gene: 11. CDR3 residues: CASSFTIGQGTTYEQYF. In DNA, the CDR3 is TGTGCCAGCAGCTTCACTATCGGACAGGGGACAACCTACGAGCAGTACTTC.

Worth noting for this clone: Mismatch with germline at one junction end may stem from a read error. This chain's CDR3 is CASASSGLAGDWKRF. The DNA for the CDR3 is TGTGCTAGTGCGAGCTCAGGACTAGCGGGAGATTGGAAGAGATTC. This chain joins TRBV12-5 and TRBJ2-7; 13 bases line up with TRBD2. The CDR3 has 15 amino acids. Germline V CDR1 and CDR2: LGHNT, FRNRAP.